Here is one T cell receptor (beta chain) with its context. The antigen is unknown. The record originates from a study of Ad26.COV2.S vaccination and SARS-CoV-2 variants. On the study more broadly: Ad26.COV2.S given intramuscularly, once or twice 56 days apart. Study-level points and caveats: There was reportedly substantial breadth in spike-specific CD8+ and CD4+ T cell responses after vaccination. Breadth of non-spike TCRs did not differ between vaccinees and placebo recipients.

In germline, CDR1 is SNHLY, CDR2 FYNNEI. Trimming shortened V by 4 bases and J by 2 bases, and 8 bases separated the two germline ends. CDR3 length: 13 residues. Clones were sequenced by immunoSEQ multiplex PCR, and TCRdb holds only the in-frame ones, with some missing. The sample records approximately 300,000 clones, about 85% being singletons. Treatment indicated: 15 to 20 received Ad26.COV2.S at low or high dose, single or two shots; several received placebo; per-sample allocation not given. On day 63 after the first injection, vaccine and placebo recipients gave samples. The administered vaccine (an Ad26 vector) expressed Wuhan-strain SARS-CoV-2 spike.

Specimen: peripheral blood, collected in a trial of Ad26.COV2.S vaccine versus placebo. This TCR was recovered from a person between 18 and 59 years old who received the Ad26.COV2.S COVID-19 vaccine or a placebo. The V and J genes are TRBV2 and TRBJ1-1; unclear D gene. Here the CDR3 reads CASSGDKNTEAFF. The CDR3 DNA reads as TGTGCCAGCAGTGGAGACAAAAACACTGAAGCTTTCTTT.